This T cell receptor beta chain was found in a study of blood T cell repertoires in COVID-19. Sequencing was performed with immunoSEQ multiplex PCR; in TCRdb, only in-frame clones are kept and a portion is missing. Found here are some 330,000 clones, roughly 90% of them singletons; the top ten hold roughly 4.1%. Germline CDR1 is LGHNA and CDR2 is YSLEER. The CDR3 covers 15 residues. The V and J ends lost 1 base and 3 bases respectively, with 10 bases between them. The sequenced sample was peripheral blood. The chain recombines TRBV4-3 with TRBJ1-3; D unclear. The receptor was isolated from a woman aged 45-65 years with active or convalescent COVID-19. The CDR3 DNA reads as TGCGCCAGCAGCCAAGGGGCGAGGGATGGAAACACCATATATTTT. Translating gives CASSQGARDGNTIYF.